This TCR beta chain was profiled in a study of neoadjuvant anti-PD-1 for oral cavity cancer. The CDR3 consists of 14 residues. With 4 bases clipped from V and 4 bases from J, the junction kept 3 bases outside the gene matches. CDR1 is SGHRS and CDR2 is YFSETQ in the germline V gene. This clone was observed a few times. As yet, its antigen is unknown. TCRdb's copy holds only in-frame clones and misses some; the assay was immunoSEQ multiplex PCR. The sample shows about 15,000 clones, roughly 40% of them seen only once. Time point described: after neoadjuvant nivolumab, at surgical resection. Study-level points and caveats: Higher pretreatment Treg/Th17 ratios tracked higher pretreatment blood clonality.

The sequence was obtained from a person between 35 and 79 years old with oral cavity squamous cell carcinoma. This rearrangement joins TRBV5-1 to TRBJ2-5, with 11 bases identical to TRBD2. The sequences come from tumor tissue, collected after nivolumab (anti-PD-1) treatment. CDR3 DNA sequence: TGCGCCAGCAGCGCTAGCGGGGGGACAGAGACCCAGTACTTC. Translating gives CASSASGGTETQYF. Together with reference TRBV5-1 and TRBJ2-5, the CDR3 gives the full variable domain: KAGVTQTPRYLIKTRGQQVTLSCSPISGHRSVSWYQQTPGQGLQFLFEYFSETQRNKGNFPGRFSGRQFSNSRSEMNVSTLELGDSALYLCASSASGGTETQYFGPGTRLLVL.